Each of the 21 T cell receptor beta chains below was sequenced from the same sample in a study of blood T cell repertoires in COVID-19. TCRdb's copy holds only in-frame clones and misses some; the assay was immunoSEQ multiplex PCR. The table shows about 380,000 clones, with around 87% occurring only once. The specimen sequenced was PBMCs or T cells enriched from blood (not recorded which). The receptors were gathered from a man aged 25 to 40 who had recovered from COVID-19.

There are a few counts of this clone. The gene calls are TRBV7-2 and TRBJ2-2, with 12 bases aligning to TRBD2. This CDR3 comprises 16 residues. V was clipped by 4 bases and J by 5 bases; unmatched bases: 5. Germline V gene sequence: CDR1 SGHTA, CDR2 FQGNSA. This CDR3 reads CASSSSGGAKTGELFF. CDR3 sequence (DNA): TGTGCCAGCAGCTCTAGCGGGGGGGCCAAAACCGGGGAGCTGTTTTTT.

The chain has TRBV7-2 and TRBJ1-4; a possible D gene is TRBD1 (6 bases). The CDR3 loop spans 14 amino acids. The V and J ends lost 5 bases and 12 bases respectively, with 19 bases between them. The germline V gene encodes CDR1 SGHTA and CDR2 FQGNSA. The CDR3 region is CASSPRGVKGELFF. For the CDR3, the DNA is TGTGCCAGCAGCCCCCGAGGGGTTAAGGGGGAACTGTTTTTT.

The rearrangement links TRBV28 to TRBJ2-7; D not certain. This CDR3 is built from 11 residues. The germline V and J ends were trimmed by 6 bases and 0 bases, with 3 bases remaining between them. The germline CDR1 and CDR2 sequences are MDHEN and SYDVKM. The CDR3 loop reads CASSHSYEQYF. The CDR3 coding sequence is TGTGCCAGCAGCCACTCCTACGAGCAGTACTTC.

The chain links TRBV7-9 to TRBJ1-5; 7 bases align to TRBD1. The CDR3 is 13 residues long. Germline-derived CDR1 and CDR2 are SEHNR and FQNEAQ (reference sequence). Germline trimming cut 5 bases from V and 6 bases from J; bases unmatched to any gene: 4. The CDR3 DNA sequence: TGTGCCAGCAGCACGACAGGGAGTCAGCCCCAGCATTTT. Its protein is CASSTTGSQPQHF. The whole variable domain, filled in from reference TRBV7-9 and TRBJ1-5, reads DTGVSQNPRHKITKRGQNVTFRCDPISEHNRLYWYRQTLGQGPEFLTYFQNEAQLEKSRLLSDRFSAERPKGSFSTLEIQRTEQGDSAMYLCASSTTGSQPQHFGDGTRLSIL.

This rearrangement joins TRBV5-1 to TRBJ2-3; TRBD2 aligns across 8 bases. Trimming removed 5 bases from V and 2 bases from J; junction bases left unmatched: 10. The length of the CDR3 is 16 residues. Looked up from germline, CDR1 is SGHRS and CDR2 is YFSETQ. The CDR3 sequence is CASSSPLAAITDTQYF. The CDR3 DNA reads as TGCGCCAGCAGTTCCCCACTAGCGGCTATCACAGATACGCAGTATTTT.

In its sample, this clone was seen once. The chain carries TRBV30 and TRBJ2-2; the D gene is possibly TRBD1 (6 bases). Trimming stripped 2 bases from V and 6 bases from J, with 19 bases between. This CDR3 spans 16 amino acids. Germline CDR1 and CDR2: GTSNPN and SVGIG (reference sequence). The DNA for the CDR3 is TGTGCCTGGAGTCCAACTTCCGGGACACCACCCGGGGAGCTGTTTTTT. The encoded protein is CAWSPTSGTPPGELFF.

The rearrangement uses TRBV5-1 and TRBJ2-2; a possible D gene is TRBD1 (6 bases). Trimming removed 4 bases from V and 1 base from J, with 14 bases in between. The CDR3 has 16 amino acids. Germline assignment: CDR1 SGHRS and CDR2 YFSETQ. The CDR3 loop is CASSPMGAQNTGELFF. CDR3 nucleotides: TGCGCCAGCAGCCCGATGGGGGCTCAGAACACCGGGGAGCTGTTTTTT.

V is TRBV27 and J is TRBJ2-1; D is ambiguous. CDR1 MNHEY and CDR2 SMNVEV come from the germline V gene (reference sequence). Trimming pared 5 bases from V and 5 bases from J, leaving 10 bases between. The CDR3 consists of 13 residues. As DNA, the CDR3 is TGTGCCAGCAGTGTCCAGAGGAACAATGAGCAGTTCTTC. Its translation is CASSVQRNNEQFF.

This clone was seen a handful of times. The V and J genes are TRBV6-5 and TRBJ1-5; maybe TRBD1 (5 bases). There are 16 residues in the CDR3. Trimming shortened V by 4 bases and J by 1 base, and 14 bases separated the two germline ends. CDR1 and CDR2 from the germline V gene are MNHEY and SVGAGI. For the CDR3, the DNA is TGTGCCAGCAGTTGGTGGGGCCCCGGGAGCAATCAGCCCCAGCATTTT. Translated, it gives CASSWWGPGSNQPQHF.

This clone came up once. This chain links TRBV18 with TRBJ2-7, with TRBD1 identical over 7 bases. From germline, CDR1 is KGHSH and CDR2 LQKENI. V shed 4 bases and J 2 bases; nucleotides not matched to a gene: 2. This CDR3 is 13 amino acids long. The CDR3 loop is CASSQDRTYEQYF. CDR3 nucleotides: TGTGCCAGCTCACAGGACAGGACCTACGAGCAGTACTTC.

This sequence joins TRBV6-2 or TRBV6-3 and TRBJ1-6; D unclear. Trimming pared 2 bases from V and 7 bases from J, leaving 12 bases between. In germline, CDR1 is MNHEY, CDR2 SVGEGT. The CDR3 has 15 residues. CDR3 DNA: TGTGCCAGCAGTTACAGTAGAGTCGGGAATTCACCCCTCCACTTT. As protein: CASSYSRVGNSPLHF.

This clone was recorded a few times. The gene calls are TRBV7-2 and TRBJ2-2, with 10 bases fitting TRBD1. In germline, CDR1 is SGHTA, CDR2 FQGNSA. The V and J ends lost 5 bases and 6 bases, in that order; junction bases with no gene match: 9. The CDR3 is 16 residues long. CDR3 protein: CASSPSGGQGAGELFF. The CDR3 DNA follows: TGTGCCAGCAGCCCCAGTGGCGGACAGGGGGCCGGGGAGCTGTTTTTT.

J is TRBJ2-7 and V is TRBV12-5; a possible D gene is TRBD1 (5 bases). The germline V and J ends were trimmed by 6 bases and 3 bases, with 15 bases remaining between them. Germline values: CDR1 LGHNT, CDR2 FRNRAP. The CDR3 consists of 14 residues. The CDR3, as DNA: TGTGCTAGTGGGACAGATCCTACCTACTACGAGCAGTACTTC. Its protein product is CASGTDPTYYEQYF. Full variable domain (remainder filled in from reference TRBV12-5 and TRBJ2-7): DARVTQTPRHKVTEMGQEVTMRCQPILGHNTVFWYRQTMMQGLELLAYFRNRAPLDDSGMPKDRFSAEMPDATLATLKIQPSEPRDSAVYFCASGTDPTYYEQYFGPGTRLTVT.

The rearrangement uses TRBV11-2 and TRBJ2-1, with D possibly being TRBD2 (6 bases). Germline V gene sequence: CDR1 SGHAT, CDR2 FQNNGV. The CDR3 runs to 16 residues. Trimming shortened V by 3 bases and J by 0 bases, and 12 bases separated the two germline ends. CDR3 bases: TGTGCCAGCAGCTTTGCGGGGCGAGGCTCCTACAATGAGCAGTTCTTC. This sequence encodes CASSFAGRGSYNEQFF.

This clone was detected only once. The rearrangement links TRBV19 to TRBJ1-4, with unresolved D. Germline-derived CDR1 and CDR2 are LNHDA and SQIVND (reference sequence). The CDR3 has 14 amino acids. V gave up 1 base and J gave up 10 bases, with 13 bases separating them. CDR3 residues: CASSIGSGEGKLFF. The CDR3 region has the DNA TGTGCCAGTAGTATAGGGTCGGGAGAGGGAAAACTGTTTTTT.

The chain is built from TRBV20-1 and TRBJ1-2; maybe TRBD1 (5 bases). V shed 4 bases and J shed 6 bases, with 9 bases lying between them. The CDR3 totals 11 residues. CDR1 is DFQATT, CDR2 SNEGSKA, per germline (reference sequence). The CDR3 reads CSAKGFHGYTF. The CDR3, as DNA: TGCAGTGCTAAGGGGTTTCATGGCTACACCTTC.

The rearrangement joins TRBV5-1 to TRBJ2-3; D ambiguous. Trimming shortened V by 4 bases and J by 2 bases, and 11 bases separated the two germline ends. The length of the CDR3 is 14 residues. Germline V gene lookup returns CDR1 SGHRS and CDR2 YFSETQ. The CDR3: CASSPRVATDTQYF. In DNA form, the CDR3 reads TGCGCCAGCAGCCCTCGTGTAGCCACAGATACGCAGTATTTT.

The chain carries TRBV30 and TRBJ2-6, with 7 bases aligning to TRBD1. V was clipped by 7 bases and J by 4 bases; unmatched bases: 4. Germline CDR1 reads GTSNPN; CDR2 reads SVGIG (reference sequence). The length of the CDR3 is 13 residues. The CDR3 sequence: CASDRDGANVLTF. The CDR3 bases are TGTGCCTCCGACAGGGACGGGGCCAACGTCCTGACTTTC.

The chain carries TRBV2 and TRBJ1-4; D call uncertain. The length of the CDR3 is 15 residues. V gave up 4 bases and J gave up 0 bases, with 9 bases separating them. The germline gives CDR1 SNHLY, CDR2 FYNNEI. The CDR3 DNA reads TGTGCCAGCAGTGTCTCCACATCAACTAATGAAAAACTGTTTTTT. It yields the protein CASSVSTSTNEKLFF.

The chain recombines TRBV27 with TRBJ1-2, with D possibly TRBD1 on 6 matching bases. Germline V lookup: CDR1 MNHEY, CDR2 SMNVEV (reference sequence). The CDR3 extends over 15 amino acids. Trimming cost V 5 bases and J 4 bases, with 17 bases left between them. As DNA, the CDR3 is TGTGCCAGCAGTCAACACCTACAGGGCATCTATGGCTACACCTTC. Translated, it gives CASSQHLQGIYGYTF.

The CDR3 reads CASSSGQGFNQPQHF. The CDR3 bases are TGTGCCAGCAGCTCCGGACAGGGGTTCAATCAGCCCCAGCATTTT. V usage is TRBV7-9 and J usage is TRBJ1-5; 9 nucleotides align to TRBD1. The germline V gene has CDR1 SEHNR and CDR2 FQNEAQ (reference sequence). After removal of 4 bases from V and 3 bases from J, the junction contained 4 bases not matched to a gene. CDR3 length: 15 amino acids.